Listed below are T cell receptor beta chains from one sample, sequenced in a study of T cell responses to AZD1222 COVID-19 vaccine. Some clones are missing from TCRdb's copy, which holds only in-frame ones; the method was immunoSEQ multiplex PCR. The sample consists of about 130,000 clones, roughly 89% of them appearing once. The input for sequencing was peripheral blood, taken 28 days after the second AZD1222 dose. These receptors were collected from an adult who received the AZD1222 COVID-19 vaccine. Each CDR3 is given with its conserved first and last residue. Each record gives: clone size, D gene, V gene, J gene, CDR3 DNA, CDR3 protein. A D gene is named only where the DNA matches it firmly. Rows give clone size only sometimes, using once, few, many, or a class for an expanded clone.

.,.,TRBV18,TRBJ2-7,TGTGCCAGCTCACAACCGGGGACGACTACCTACGAGCAGTACTTC,CASSQPGTTTYEQYF
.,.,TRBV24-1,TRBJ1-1,TGTGCCACCAGTGATTTGCAGGGGCAGGGGCAGCGCACTGAAGCTTTCTTT,CATSDLQGQGQRTEAFF
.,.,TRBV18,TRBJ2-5,TGTGCCAGCTCACCCCCTGTCCTGGAGACCCAGTACTTC,CASSPPVLETQYF
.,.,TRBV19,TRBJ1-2,TGTGCCAGTAGTATAGAACAGTATTCCCGAGACTACACCTTC,CASSIEQYSRDYTF
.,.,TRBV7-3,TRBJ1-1,TGTGCCAGCAGCGTGGGAAGGGACACTGAAGCTTTCTTT,CASSVGRDTEAFF
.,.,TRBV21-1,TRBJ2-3,TGTGCCAGCGATCAACCCCTGAGTGTTACGCAGTATTTT,CASDQPLSVTQYF
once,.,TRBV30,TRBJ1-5,TGTGCCTGGGGCGACAGTTATAGCAATCAGCCCCAGCATTTT,CAWGDSYSNQPQHF
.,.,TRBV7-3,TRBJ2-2,TGTGCCAGCAGCTCCGGCGGGACGATATCCACCGGGGAGCTGTTTTTT,CASSSGGTISTGELFF
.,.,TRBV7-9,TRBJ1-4,TGTGCCAGCAGCCCCGGGGACCTAGATAATGAAAAACTGTTTTTT,CASSPGDLDNEKLFF
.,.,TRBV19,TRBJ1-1,TGTGCCAGTAGTGGAGGACATAACACTGAAGCTTTCTTT,CASSGGHNTEAFF
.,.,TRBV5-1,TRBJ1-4,TGCGCCAGTAGATACAGGGATGATGAAAAACTGTTTTTT,CASRYRDDEKLFF
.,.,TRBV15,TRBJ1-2,TGTGCCACCAGCAGAGGCTTTAGGGGCGGGTCGAACTATGGCTACACCTTC,CATSRGFRGGSNYGYTF
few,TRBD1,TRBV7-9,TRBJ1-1,TGTGCCAGCAGCTTAGGACAGGGCGGATCTTTCTTT,CASSLGQGGSFF
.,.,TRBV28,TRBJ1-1,TGTGCCAGCACCACCCCTCCAAGCACTGAAGCTTTCTTT,CASTTPPSTEAFF
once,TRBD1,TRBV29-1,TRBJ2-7,TGCAGCGTTGACAAGACAGGGGGTCACGAGCAGTACTTC,CSVDKTGGHEQYF
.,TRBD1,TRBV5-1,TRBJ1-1,TGCGCCAGCAGCTTGGGGGGACAGGTCACCACTGAAGCTTTCTTT,CASSLGGQVTTEAFF
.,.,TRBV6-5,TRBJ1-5,TGTGCCAGTACGTCCGGGGTCGCTGGGCAGCCCCAGCATTTT,CASTSGVAGQPQHF